These 10 T cell receptor beta chains were all obtained from the same sample, sequenced in a study of blood T cell repertoires in COVID-19. Clones were read by immunoSEQ multiplex PCR, and TCRdb kept only the in-frame ones, dropping some. The data show 250,000 to 400,000 clones, roughly 87% seen once. Sequenced material: peripheral blood. The receptor set was obtained from a man in his forties or fifties with active or convalescent COVID-19.

V is TRBV4-3 and J is TRBJ2-1; TRBD2 might be the D (5 bases). Germline V lookup: CDR1 LGHNA, CDR2 YSLEER. The CDR3 runs 14 residues. V was shortened by 2 bases and J by 4 bases, with 9 bases between the two germline ends. The CDR3 is CASSQQGGYNEQFF. For the CDR3, the DNA is TGCGCCAGCAGCCAACAAGGCGGGTACAATGAGCAGTTCTTC.

The genes are TRBV28 and TRBJ1-2, with a tentative D call TRBD1 (5 bases). Germline values: CDR1 MDHEN, CDR2 SYDVKM. This CDR3 region has 14 residues. V was pared by 3 bases and J by 7 bases, with 15 bases between. CDR3 nucleotides: TGTGCCAGCAGTTTGACCGCCAGGGTTGGTGGCTACACCTTC. It encodes CASSLTARVGGYTF.

This chain connects TRBV18 to TRBJ1-6; D may be TRBD1 (6 bases). Looked up from germline, CDR1 is KGHSH and CDR2 is LQKENI. V lost 3 bases, J lost 6 bases, and 15 bases lay in between. This CDR3 is 16 amino acids long. The CDR3 spells CASSPRGGETNSPLHF. The CDR3 DNA follows: TGTGCCAGCTCACCCCGAGGGGGAGAGACTAATTCACCCCTCCACTTT.

The rearrangement links TRBV4-1 to TRBJ1-1, with 10 bases matching TRBD1. Germline-derived CDR1 and CDR2 are MGHRA and YSYEKL. CDR3 length: 16 residues. Losses at the gene ends were 3 bases for V and 5 bases for J; bases not matched to a gene: 9. CDR3 protein: CASSQGPDRGLTEAFF. Written as DNA, the CDR3 is TGCGCCAGCAGCCAGGGCCCCGACAGGGGGCTGACTGAAGCTTTCTTT.

The chain has TRBV6-5 and TRBJ2-1, with D tentatively TRBD1 (5 bases). Germline lookup yields CDR1 MNHEY and CDR2 SVGAGI. The CDR3 has 14 amino acids. With 5 bases removed from V and 3 bases from J, the gap between germline ends came to 11 bases. As DNA, the CDR3 is TGTGCCAGCAGTCAGACAGATATCTACAATGAGCAGTTCTTC. This encodes CASSQTDIYNEQFF.

The V call is TRBV2, the J call TRBJ2-5; D uncertain. Germline V gives CDR1 SNHLY, CDR2 FYNNEI. The CDR3 loop spans 13 amino acids. V lost 6 bases, J lost 1 base, and 9 bases lay in between. The CDR3 spells CASSPDTQETQYF. In nucleotides, the CDR3 is TGTGCCAGCAGCCCCGACACCCAAGAGACCCAGTACTTC.

V usage is TRBV7-9 and J usage is TRBJ2-1; TRBD2 matches 12 bases. The CDR3 runs to 17 residues. Trimming took 4 bases from V and 3 from J; bases not matched to a gene: 7. Germline loops: CDR1 SEHNR, CDR2 FQNEAQ (reference sequence). DNA of the CDR3: TGTGCCAGCAGCTCTAAATGGACTAGCGGGAACTACAATGAGCAGTTCTTC. Amino acids: CASSSKWTSGNYNEQFF.

The rearrangement joins TRBV29-1 to TRBJ1-2; maybe TRBD1 (5 bases). V was clipped by 2 bases and J by 6 bases, with 13 bases between them. Germline V gene sequence: CDR1 SQVTM, CDR2 ANQGSEA. This CDR3 has 13 residues. The CDR3, as DNA: TGCAGCGTTGAAAGTACAGGAGTAAATGGCTACACCTTC. Translating gives CSVESTGVNGYTF.

The gene calls are TRBV7-9 and TRBJ1-4, with D possibly TRBD1 on 5 matching bases. In germline, CDR1 is SEHNR, CDR2 FQNEAQ (reference sequence). Trimming cost V 5 bases and J 2 bases, with 9 bases left between them. The CDR3 has 14 amino acids. This CDR3 reads CASSPRGTNEKLFF. The CDR3 region has the DNA TGTGCCAGCAGCCCCCGGGGGACTAATGAAAAACTGTTTTTT. Full variable domain (missing parts from reference TRBV7-9 and TRBJ1-4): DTGVSQNPRHKITKRGQNVTFRCDPISEHNRLYWYRQTLGQGPEFLTYFQNEAQLEKSRLLSDRFSAERPKGSFSTLEIQRTEQGDSAMYLCASSPRGTNEKLFFGSGTQLSVL.

V gene TRBV5-1 combines with J gene TRBJ2-7, with TRBD1 matching 10 bases. The V gene end was trimmed by 3 bases and the J gene end by 2 bases; junction bases not matched to a gene: 2. The CDR3 has 14 residues. CDR1 and CDR2 (germline): SGHRS, YFSETQ. The CDR3: CASSSGTGAYEQYF. The CDR3 nucleotides are TGCGCCAGCAGCTCCGGGACAGGGGCCTACGAGCAGTACTTC.